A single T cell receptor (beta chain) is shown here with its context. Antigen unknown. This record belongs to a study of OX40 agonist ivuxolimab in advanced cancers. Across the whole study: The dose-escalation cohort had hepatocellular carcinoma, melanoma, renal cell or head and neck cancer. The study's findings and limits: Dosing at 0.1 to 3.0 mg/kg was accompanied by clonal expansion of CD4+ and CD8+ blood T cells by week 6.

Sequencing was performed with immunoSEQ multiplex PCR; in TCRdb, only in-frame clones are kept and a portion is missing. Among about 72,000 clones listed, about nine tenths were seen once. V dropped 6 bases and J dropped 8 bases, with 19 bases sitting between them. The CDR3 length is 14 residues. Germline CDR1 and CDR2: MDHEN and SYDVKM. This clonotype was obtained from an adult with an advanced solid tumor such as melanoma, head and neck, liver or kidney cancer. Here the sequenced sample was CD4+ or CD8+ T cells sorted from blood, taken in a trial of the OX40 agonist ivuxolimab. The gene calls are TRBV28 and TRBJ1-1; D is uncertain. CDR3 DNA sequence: TGTGCCAGCAGCCTTCAACTCGGGGAAAAAGAAGCTTTCTTT. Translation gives CASSLQLGEKEAFF. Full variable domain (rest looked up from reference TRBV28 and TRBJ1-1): DVKVTQSSRYLVKRTGEKVFLECVQDMDHENMFWYRQDPGLGLRLIYFSYDVKMKEKGDIPEGYSVSREKKERFSLILESASTNQTSMYLCASSLQLGEKEAFFGQGTRLTVV.